The next 5 T cell receptor beta chains were all read from a single sample in a study of blood T cell repertoires in COVID-19. Repertoires were generated with immunoSEQ multiplex PCR, while TCRdb's copy carries only in-frame clones and drops some. This table holds about 100,000 clones, roughly 91% found once. Sequences were obtained from peripheral blood. The receptor set was obtained from a human donor in a cohort sampled during active COVID-19.

The chain combines TRBV19 with TRBJ2-1; TRBD2 matches 15 bases. The CDR3 is made up of 17 amino acids. Per germline, CDR1 LNHDA and CDR2 SQIVND (reference sequence). After removal of 5 bases from V and 2 bases from J, the junction contained 4 bases not matched to a gene. CDR3 in amino acids: CASSRTSGRATYNEQFF. Written as DNA, the CDR3 is TGTGCCAGTAGTCGGACTAGCGGGAGGGCCACCTACAATGAGCAGTTCTTC.

This chain links TRBV18 with TRBJ1-1; 9 positions agree with TRBD1. Germline loops: CDR1 KGHSH, CDR2 LQKENI. The CDR3 runs 14 residues. The V gene end was trimmed by 5 bases and the J gene end by 5 bases; junction bases not matched to a gene: 6. CDR3 amino acids: CASSTTGTGTEAFF. The CDR3 DNA reads TGTGCCAGCTCAACGACCGGGACAGGGACTGAAGCTTTCTTT.

This chain links TRBV13 with TRBJ2-7; tentative D call: TRBD1 (6 bases). CDR1 is PRHDT and CDR2 is FYEKMQ in the germline V gene (reference sequence). The length of the CDR3 is 14 residues. V shed 3 bases and J shed 3 bases, with 12 bases lying between them. For the CDR3, the DNA is TGTGCCAGCAGCTTTACAGGGACCGGCTACGAGCAGTACTTC. It encodes CASSFTGTGYEQYF.

This rearrangement joins TRBV3-1 (or the pseudogene TRBV3-2) to TRBJ1-2; 7 nucleotides line up with TRBD1. The J segment lost 7 bases and the V segment lost 4 bases, leaving 15 bases of the junction unmatched. There are 16 residues in the CDR3. The germline CDR1 and CDR2 sequences are LGHDT and YNNKEL (reference sequence). The CDR3 loop reads CASSPHPDRSGSGYTF. The CDR3 DNA reads as TGTGCCAGCAGCCCCCACCCGGACAGGTCAGGGAGTGGCTACACCTTC.

This clone came up once. The chain recombines TRBV10-2 with TRBJ2-5; TRBD2 agrees at 13 bases. Germline loops: CDR1 WSHSY, CDR2 SAAADI. Trimming at V came to 7 bases and at J to 1 base, leaving 6 bases not matched to a gene. The CDR3 is made up of 16 amino acids. The CDR3 spells CASTVTSGRAQETQYF. Written as DNA, the CDR3 is TGCGCCAGCACCGTTACTAGCGGGAGGGCCCAAGAGACCCAGTACTTC.